These 24 T cell receptor beta chains came from one sample sequenced in a study of tumor-infiltrating lymphocytes in primary liver carcinoma. For each extraction, RNA and DNA were obtained together from about 20-30 mg of unsorted bulk tissue. The input was roughly 0.5 ug total RNA; TCR beta cDNA was made from it with a constant-region primer. Investigators got TCR beta libraries out of three nested multiplex PCR rounds, done with slightly modified ARM-PCR. Forward primers for TRBV1-TRBV30 and a C-beta reverse primer served the first two PCR rounds, at 10 cycles each. TCRdb processed the multiplex PCR reads anew with MiXCR; each CDR3 protein has one entry. The table includes 90,000 to 140,000 distinct CDR3 sequences, about four fifths detected once. The sequenced sample was liver tumor tissue from sampling region 3. Documented subset: tumor region T3, left-lateral pole. These receptors came from a man in his forties with primary liver carcinoma and hepatitis B virus infection.

With respect to this clonotype: This likely comes from a read error, as the CDR3 has no conserved phenylalanine or tryptophan at its end. This chain uses TRBV4-3 with TRBJ2-7; D might be TRBD2 (6 bases). Germline CDR1 is LGHNA and CDR2 is YSLEER. The CDR3 length is 16 residues. In nucleotides, the CDR3 is TGCGCCAGCAGCCAAGAAATAGCGGTGAGCTCCTGCGAGCAGTACCTC. This codes for CASSQEIAVSSCEQYL.

This clonotype has only a few counts. A clone one base away is much larger, so this may be a read error. V gene TRBV2 combines with J gene TRBJ1-1; D not certain. The CDR3 contains 13 residues. Per germline, CDR1 SNHLY and CDR2 FYNNEI. In DNA form, the CDR3 reads TGTGCCATCAGTTATACAGAGAACACTGAAGCTTTCTTT. Translation: CAISYTENTEAFF.

This clonotype appeared many times. The chain couples TRBV12-3 or TRBV12-4 to TRBJ2-5, with 12 bases fitting TRBD1. The CDR3 runs 16 residues. The ends lost 3 bases at V and 5 bases at J; junction bases unmatched: 7. The CDR3 loop reads CASSLGTGGLRETQYF. The CDR3 region has the DNA TGTGCCAGCAGTTTGGGGACAGGGGGCCTTCGGGAGACCCAGTACTTC.

Many counts were recorded for this clonotype. A much larger clone lies a single base off, so this may be a read error. The V call is TRBV5-4, the J call TRBJ2-1; TRBD1 or TRBD2 may be the D gene (5 bases each). Germline V CDR1 and CDR2: SGHNT, YYREEE (reference sequence). This CDR3 contains 14 residues. Here the CDR3 DNA reads TGTGCCAGCAGCTCCTCTGGGACCTACGATGAGCAGTTCTTC. This codes for CASSSSGTYDEQFF.

This clonotype was observed once. Because the CDR3 is missing its conserved closing phenylalanine or tryptophan, this is likely a read error. J is TRBJ2-7 and V is TRBV6-1; 7 nucleotides agree with TRBD1. Germline values: CDR1 MNHNS, CDR2 SASEGT. This CDR3 region has 16 residues. The CDR3 DNA reads as TGTGTCAGCAGTACGGACAGGTCACCAATTCTACGCGAGCAGTACCTC. The encoded protein is CVSSTDRSPILREQYL.

This clonotype was recorded only once. Germline and junction disagree at one end, which may indicate a read error. The V call is TRBV12-3 or TRBV12-4, the J call TRBJ2-5, with D perhaps TRBD1 or TRBD2 (5 bases each). This CDR3 region has 13 residues. CDR3 sequence (DNA): TGCACCAGCGGTTTAATTGAGGGGGAGACCCAGTACTTC. Translation: CTSGLIEGETQYF.

A note on this clonotype: Sequence at one end of the junction differs from germline and may be a read error. The CDR3 is CASSFGQLYEPYF. The CDR3 DNA reads as TGTGCCAGTAGCTTTGGCCAGCTCTATGAGCCGTACTTC. The chain links TRBV11-2 to TRBJ2-7; D not certain. Germline CDR1 SGHAT, CDR2 FQNNGV. CDR3 size: 13 residues.

With regard to this clonotype: A much bigger clone sits one base away, suggesting this may be a read error. The V and J genes are TRBV2 and TRBJ2-7, with D maybe TRBD2 (7 bases). The CDR3 is made up of 13 amino acids. Germline CDR1 reads SNHLY; CDR2 reads FYNNEI. Trimming removed 7 bases from V and 6 bases from J, with 16 bases in between. CDR3 protein: CASIGGLSCEQYF. In DNA, the CDR3 is TGTGCCAGCATCGGGGGGCTGAGCTGCGAGCAGTACTTC.

Comment on this clonotype: A read error may explain this, as a much larger clone is one base away. The CDR3, as DNA: TGTGCCAGCAGCTTAGCCGGCCTAATGAACACTGAAGCTTTCTTT. Translated: CASSLAGLMNTEAFF. The V and J genes are TRBV7-2 and TRBJ1-1; D is unresolved. V lost 0 bases and J lost 0, with 8 bases in between. This CDR3 has 15 amino acids. Germline-derived CDR1 and CDR2 are SGHTA and FQGNSA.

About this clonotype: This CDR3 fails to terminate in the conserved phenylalanine or tryptophan, so it likely reflects a read error. This chain joins TRBV10-3 and TRBJ1-5; D is possibly TRBD1 (6 bases). Per germline, CDR1 ENHRY and CDR2 SYGVKD. CDR3 size: 16 residues. The CDR3 DNA follows: TGTGCCGTCAGTGATCAGAGAGGGGGGGCAGGACAGCCCCAGCATTTA. This gives the protein CAVSDQRGGAGQPQHL.

As concerns this clonotype: The final CDR3 position lacks the conserved phenylalanine or tryptophan, pointing to a likely read error. The CDR3 here is CASNPGLAGTDTQYV. In nucleotides, the CDR3 is TGTGCCAGCAACCCAGGATTAGCGGGAACTGATACGCAGTATGTT. The rearrangement links TRBV6-5 to TRBJ2-3; 8 bases match TRBD2. CDR1 and CDR2 (germline): MNHEY, SVGAGI. CDR3 length: 15 amino acids. V lost 7 bases to trimming and J lost 6 bases; unmatched junction nucleotides: 12.

As for this clonotype: As the CDR3 is not closed by the conserved phenylalanine or tryptophan, this likely results from a read error. The DNA is left out, because the CDR3 cannot be placed on it with certainty; the CDR3 is given as TCRdb lists it. CDR3 amino acids: CASSQDGTGGQETQYL. The chain joins TRBV4-2 to TRBJ2-5; the D call of TRBD1 is as the table states it, not checked on the DNA. Including both end residues, the CDR3 is 16 amino acids long. Germline V gene data show CDR1 as LGHNA and CDR2 as YNFKEQ.

Relative to its sample, this clonotype is medium-sized. The chain has TRBV6-6 and TRBJ2-1; D is ambiguous. Germline CDR1 is MNHNY and CDR2 is SVGAGI (reference sequence). V lost 7 bases and J 1 base, leaving 8 bases between the germline ends. The CDR3 length is 13 residues. Written as DNA, the CDR3 is TGTGCCAGCACGAGTCAGTCCTACAATGAGCAGTTCTTC. Translation gives CASTSQSYNEQFF.

On this clonotype: The junction differs from germline at one of its ends, possibly a read error. The V call is TRBV10-2, the J call TRBJ2-7; D ambiguous. The CDR3 is 12 amino acids. Germline CDR1 is WSHSY and CDR2 is SAAADI. The CDR3 DNA sequence: TGTGCCAACATTATCGCGGTGTGTGAGCAGTACTTC. Protein product: CANIIAVCEQYF.

This chain joins TRBV12-3 or TRBV12-4 and TRBJ2-4, with D possibly called TRBD1 or TRBD2 (5 bases each). V lost 7 bases to trimming and J lost 8 bases, with 21 bases between them. This CDR3 region has 15 residues. The CDR3 protein is CASNPTGPVGDIQYF. In DNA, the CDR3 is TGTGCCAGCAATCCCACGGGGCCCGTAGGGGACATTCAGTACTTC.

With respect to this clonotype: At one boundary the junction diverges from the germline segment, which might be a read error. The J gene is TRBJ1-3, the V gene TRBV14; no reliable D call. The CDR3 contains 15 residues. CDR1 is SGHDN and CDR2 is FVKESK in the germline V gene. DNA for the CDR3: TGTGCCAGCAGCCATCGCGTATCCTCTGAAAACACCATATATTTT. It translates to CASSHRVSSENTIYF. Complete variable domain (other parts from reference TRBV14 and TRBJ1-3): EAGVTQFPSHSVIEKGQTVTLRCDPISGHDNLYWYRRVMGKEIKFLLHFVKESKQDESGMPNNRFLAERTGGTYSTLKVQPAELEDSGVYFCASSHRVSSENTIYFGEGSWLTVV.

In regard to this clonotype: With a much larger clone just one base away, this may be a read error. The J gene is TRBJ2-1, the V gene TRBV7-9; D might be TRBD2 (6 bases). The CDR3 runs to 16 residues. CDR1 is SEHNR and CDR2 is FQNEAQ in the germline V gene (reference sequence). V dropped 8 bases and J dropped 1 base, with 18 bases sitting between them. The CDR3 spells CASRPPGAPSYNEQFF. CDR3 DNA sequence: TGTGCCAGCCGCCCCCCGGGAGCACCTTCCTACAATGAGCAGTTCTTC.

The CDR3 DNA sequence: TGTGTGAGCAGCTTACGATGGACAGGGAAAAGCGAGCAGTACTTC. This codes for CVSSLRWTGKSEQYF. This chain uses TRBV11-2 with TRBJ2-7; the match to TRBD1 covers 8 bases. In germline, CDR1 is SGHAT, CDR2 FQNNGV. The CDR3 is 15 residues long.

A word on this clonotype: The conserved closing phenylalanine or tryptophan is absent in this CDR3, likely reflecting a read error. The chain combines TRBV4-2 with TRBJ2-7, with 8 bases lining up with TRBD2. The CDR3 has 16 amino acids. Germline CDR1 is LGHNA and CDR2 is YNFKEQ. The CDR3 is CASSLSYGRGTREQYI. The DNA for the CDR3 is TGCGCCAGCAGCCTGTCCTACGGGAGGGGCACGAGAGAGCAGTACATC.

This clonotype was detected many times. The chain employs TRBV28 and TRBJ1-3; a weak D match, TRBD1 (5 bases). The CDR3 runs 15 residues. Trimming stripped 7 bases from V and 3 bases from J, with 16 bases between. Germline CDR1 MDHEN, CDR2 SYDVKM. CDR3 sequence reads: CASKFKGLGGNTIYF. The CDR3 bases are TGTGCCAGCAAATTTAAGGGGCTGGGTGGAAACACCATATATTTT.

This sequence joins TRBV6-1 and TRBJ2-1; 8 nucleotides agree with TRBD2. In germline, CDR1 is MNHNS, CDR2 SASEGT. This CDR3 comprises 12 residues. The CDR3, as DNA: TGTAACAGCAGTAAAGCGGGGGATGAGCAGTTCTTC. This encodes CNSSKAGDEQFF.

Turning to this clonotype: One base away lies a much larger clone, so this may be a sequencing read error. The chain carries TRBV5-1 and TRBJ2-6; weak D call: TRBD1 (5 bases). The CDR3 contains 16 residues. V lost 5 bases, J lost 3 bases, and 15 bases lay in between. Germline V gene data show CDR1 as SGHRS and CDR2 as YFSETQ. The CDR3 DNA is TGCGCCAGCAGATTCCAGGACAACTATGGGGCCAACGTCCTGACTTTC. Its protein is CASRFQDNYGANVLTF.

In its sample, this clonotype was seen once. The chain is built from TRBV10-3 and TRBJ2-2, with D maybe TRBD2 (6 bases). The CDR3 contains 16 residues. V lost 4 bases and J 0 bases, leaving 12 bases between the germline ends. CDR1 and CDR2 from the germline V gene are ENHRY and SYGVKD. This chain's CDR3 is CAISVLWGANTGELFF. CDR3 in DNA: TGTGCCATCAGTGTATTGTGGGGGGCGAACACCGGGGAGCTGTTTTTT.

Comment on this clonotype: Its ends do not fully match the called genes, so a read error is possible. V and J are TRBV5-1 and TRBJ2-3; maybe TRBD1 (6 bases). CDR1 is SGHRS and CDR2 is YFSETQ in the germline V gene. CDR3 length equals 16 residues. In DNA, the CDR3 is TGCGCCAGCAGCTTGTACGGCAGGGGAAGCATAGATACGCAGTATTTT. Translated, it gives CASSLYGRGSIDTQYF. The full variable domain, rest sourced from reference TRBV5-1 and TRBJ2-3, is KAGVTQTPRYLIKTRGQQVTLSCSPISGHRSVSWYQQTPGQGLQFLFEYFSETQRNKGNFPGRFSGRQFSNSRSEMNVSTLELGDSALYLCASSLYGRGSIDTQYFGPGTRLTVL.